This is a list of T cell receptor beta chains from one sample in a study of blood T cell repertoires in COVID-19. TCRdb keeps only in-frame clones here, not all; method: immunoSEQ multiplex PCR. The sample shows approximately 200,000 clones, approximately 87% of them seen only once. The specimen sequenced was peripheral blood. The receptors come from a man aged 55 to 70 who had recovered from COVID-19. Both conserved end residues are part of each CDR3. Each record gives: V gene, D gene, J gene, clone size, CDR3 protein, CDR3 DNA. A D gene is named only where the DNA matches it firmly. Only some rows state a clone size, as once, few, many or a class for expanded clones.

>TRBV7-9|TRBD2|TRBJ2-7|-
CASSPHLMNSGRADEQYF
TGTGCCAGCAGCCCCCATCTAATGAATAGCGGGAGGGCGGACGAGCAGTACTTC
>TRBV6-4|TRBD2|TRBJ2-1|-
CASSETSGSYNEQFF
TGTGCCAGCAGTGAAACTAGCGGGAGTTACAATGAGCAGTTCTTC
>TRBV11-2|TRBD1|TRBJ2-5|-
CASSIHGQGEYF
TGTGCCAGCAGCATCCACGGACAGGGAGAGTACTTC
>TRBV3-1/TRBV3-2|TRBD2|TRBJ2-1|-
CASSQGSGGSNEQFF
TGTGCCAGCAGCCAAGGATCGGGAGGGAGCAATGAGCAGTTCTTC
>TRBV2|-|TRBJ2-1|-
CASSEGWAQEQFF
TGTGCCAGCAGTGAAGGTTGGGCACAGGAGCAGTTCTTC
>TRBV7-2|-|TRBJ2-3|-
CASSPDRESHTDTQYF
TGTGCCAGCAGCCCCGATAGGGAGTCCCACACAGATACGCAGTATTTT
>TRBV9|-|TRBJ1-1|-
CASSLAVNTEAFF
TGTGCCAGCAGCTTAGCGGTGAACACTGAAGCTTTCTTT
>TRBV5-1|TRBD1|TRBJ1-1|once
CASSLDRGIAEAFF
TGCGCCAGCAGCTTGGACAGGGGAATCGCTGAAGCTTTCTTT
>TRBV7-6|TRBD2|TRBJ2-1|-
CASSRRLAGDNEQFF
TGTGCCAGCAGCCGAAGACTAGCGGGGGACAATGAGCAGTTCTTC
>TRBV10-1|-|TRBJ2-1|-
CASSEWRRDNEQFF
TGCGCCAGCAGCGAGTGGCGCAGGGACAATGAGCAGTTCTTC
>TRBV6-1|TRBD2|TRBJ2-1|-
CASSEFTIAGGPQFF
TGTGCCAGCAGTGAATTTACTATAGCGGGAGGCCCGCAGTTCTTC
>TRBV3-1/TRBV3-2|-|TRBJ2-2|-
CASSLANTGELFF
TGTGCCAGCAGCTTAGCGAACACCGGGGAGCTGTTTTTT
>TRBV19|-|TRBJ2-3|-
CASKSEAYSSTDTQYF
TGTGCCAGTAAATCGGAGGCCTACTCTAGCACAGATACGCAGTATTTT
>TRBV20-1|-|TRBJ2-3|-
CSVSSVSQYF
TGCAGTGTGTCTTCGGTCTCGCAGTATTTT
>TRBV12-3/TRBV12-4|-|TRBJ2-5|-
CASSTSGTETQYF
TGTGCCAGCAGCACGTCAGGTACAGAGACCCAGTACTTC
>TRBV18|TRBD1|TRBJ2-1|-
CASSPPNRGPYNEQFF
TGTGCCAGCTCACCACCGAACAGGGGACCCTACAATGAGCAGTTCTTC
>TRBV11-3|TRBD2|TRBJ2-3|-
CASSLAGRADTQYF
TGTGCCAGCAGCTTAGCCGGGAGGGCAGATACGCAGTATTTT
>TRBV6-1|-|TRBJ1-2|many
CASSEGPVSYYGYTF
TGTGCCAGCAGTGAAGGTCCGGTCTCGTACTATGGCTACACCTTC
>TRBV10-2|-|TRBJ2-3|-
CASSEFAGGQDTQYF
TGCGCCAGCAGTGAGTTCGCAGGAGGCCAAGATACGCAGTATTTT
>TRBV7-8|-|TRBJ2-6|-
CASSLLTGRGSGANVLTF
TGTGCCAGCAGCCTTTTGACAGGGCGGGGTTCTGGGGCCAACGTCCTGACTTTC
>TRBV28|-|TRBJ2-7|-
CASSPGLPYEQYF
TGTGCCAGCAGCCCAGGACTTCCGTACGAGCAGTACTTC
>TRBV5-1|-|TRBJ2-2|once
CASSLAGSNTGELFF
TGCGCCAGCAGCTTGGCAGGGTCGAACACCGGGGAGCTGTTTTTT
>TRBV6-5|TRBD1|TRBJ2-3|-
CASSSTGASTDTQYF
TGTGCCAGCAGTTCGACAGGGGCTAGCACAGATACGCAGTATTTT
>TRBV2|-|TRBJ1-6|-
CASSWTLKDSPLHF
TGTGCCAGCAGTTGGACACTCAAAGATTCACCCCTCCACTTT
>TRBV5-4|-|TRBJ2-5|once
CASSLTAAKETQYF
TGTGCCAGCAGCTTGACGGCGGCTAAAGAGACCCAGTACTTC
>TRBV7-2|TRBD2|TRBJ2-1|-
CASSSRGRGKNEQFF
TGTGCCAGCAGCTCCCGGGGGAGGGGTAAGAATGAGCAGTTCTTC
>TRBV5-8|TRBD1|TRBJ1-5|few
CASSHGTGTSNQPQHF
TGTGCCAGCAGCCATGGGACAGGGACTAGCAATCAGCCCCAGCATTTT
>TRBV7-7|-|TRBJ1-6|-
CASVALHF
TGTGCCAGCGTAGCCCTCCACTTT
>TRBV25-1|-|TRBJ1-3|-
CASRRTSSGAGNTIYF
TGTGCCAGCAGGAGGACCTCATCGGGGGCTGGAAACACCATATATTTT
>TRBV5-1|TRBD1|TRBJ1-1|-
CASSSMGQANTEAFF
TGCGCCAGCAGCTCGATGGGACAGGCGAACACTGAAGCTTTCTTT
>TRBV11-2|TRBD2|TRBJ2-2|-
CASSLDSRTSGRNTGELFF
TGTGCCAGCAGCTTAGATTCCCGTACTAGCGGAAGGAACACCGGGGAGCTGTTTTTT
>TRBV4-2|TRBD2|TRBJ2-1|-
CASSQEVSGGGQFF
TGTGCCAGCAGCCAAGAAGTAAGCGGGGGAGGGCAGTTCTTC
>TRBV28|-|TRBJ2-7|-
CASSPPRGTSYEQYF
TGTGCCAGCAGTCCCCCCCGGGGGACCTCCTACGAGCAGTACTTC
>TRBV28|TRBD2|TRBJ2-7|-
CASSPILAGEAYEQYF
TGTGCCAGCAGTCCCATACTAGCGGGAGAAGCCTACGAGCAGTACTTC
>TRBV19|TRBD2|TRBJ2-5|-
CASSFAVGRGGLETQYF
TGTGCCAGTAGTTTTGCTGTGGGGCGGGGGGGCCTTGAGACCCAGTACTTC
>TRBV7-2|-|TRBJ2-7|-
CASSLGGGAKEQYF
TGTGCCAGCAGCTTGGGAGGGGGGGCCAAAGAGCAGTACTTC
>TRBV4-2|-|TRBJ2-5|-
CASSQTDKETQYF
TGTGCCAGCAGCCAAACAGATAAAGAGACCCAGTACTTC
>TRBV19|-|TRBJ2-5|-
CASSNGRAGGETQYF
TGTGCCAGTAGCAACGGAAGGGCCGGAGGAGAGACCCAGTACTTC
>TRBV10-1|TRBD1|TRBJ2-5|once
CASSPTGGQETQYF
TGCGCCAGCAGTCCGACAGGGGGCCAGGAGACCCAGTACTTC
>TRBV2|-|TRBJ1-2|-
CASSEWEQASNYGYTF
TGTGCCAGCAGTGAATGGGAACAGGCCTCTAACTATGGCTACACCTTC
>TRBV7-6|-|TRBJ2-7|-
CASSLSDSTSYEQYF
TGTGCCAGCAGCCTTTCGGACAGTACCTCCTACGAGCAGTACTTC
>TRBV18|-|TRBJ2-5|-
CASSLAATYQETQYF
TGTGCCAGCTCCCTTGCGGCAACCTACCAAGAGACCCAGTACTTC
>TRBV30|TRBD1|TRBJ1-2|-
CAWSKGQGFGYTF
TGTGCCTGGAGTAAGGGACAGGGGTTCGGCTACACCTTC
>TRBV11-3|TRBD2|TRBJ2-1|-
CASSLDGRDYNEQFF
TGTGCCAGCAGCTTAGACGGGAGGGATTACAATGAGCAGTTCTTC
>TRBV6-5|-|TRBJ2-7|-
CAITSRGEQYF
TGTGCCATCACCTCCCGGGGCGAGCAGTACTTC
>TRBV5-1|TRBD1|TRBJ1-3|-
CASSLEGQASSGNTIYF
TGCGCCAGCAGCTTGGAGGGACAGGCTAGCTCTGGAAACACCATATATTTT
>TRBV19|-|TRBJ1-4|-
CASSRTGTTIEKLFF
TGTGCCAGTAGTAGAACCGGGACAACGATTGAAAAACTGTTTTTT
>TRBV5-1|TRBD1|TRBJ2-7|-
CASSTRQGDEQYF
TGCGCCAGCAGCACCCGACAGGGCGACGAGCAGTACTTC
>TRBV19|-|TRBJ1-5|-
CASARGGSNQPQHF
TGTGCCAGTGCTAGGGGGGGAAGCAATCAGCCCCAGCATTTT
>TRBV19|-|TRBJ1-2|-
CASSGQNYGYTF
TGTGCCAGTAGTGGCCAAAACTATGGCTACACCTTC
>TRBV19|TRBD1|TRBJ1-5|-
CASRSGGAGQGWSQHF
TGTGCCAGTCGATCCGGGGGTGCGGGACAGGGGTGGTCCCAGCATTTT
>TRBV30|TRBD1|TRBJ1-2|-
CAWSVDRERGYTF
TGTGCCTGGAGTGTAGACAGGGAGAGGGGCTACACCTTC
>TRBV29-1|-|TRBJ2-5|once
CSAHGGPIETQYF
TGCAGCGCCCACGGAGGGCCAATAGAGACCCAGTACTTC
>TRBV2|-|TRBJ2-3|-
CASTGGDRGTDTQYF
TGTGCCAGCACGGGGGGGGACAGGGGCACAGATACGCAGTATTTT
>TRBV5-6|-|TRBJ2-2|-
CASSLDGRGTGELFF
TGTGCCAGCAGCTTGGACGGTCGGGGCACCGGGGAGCTGTTTTTT